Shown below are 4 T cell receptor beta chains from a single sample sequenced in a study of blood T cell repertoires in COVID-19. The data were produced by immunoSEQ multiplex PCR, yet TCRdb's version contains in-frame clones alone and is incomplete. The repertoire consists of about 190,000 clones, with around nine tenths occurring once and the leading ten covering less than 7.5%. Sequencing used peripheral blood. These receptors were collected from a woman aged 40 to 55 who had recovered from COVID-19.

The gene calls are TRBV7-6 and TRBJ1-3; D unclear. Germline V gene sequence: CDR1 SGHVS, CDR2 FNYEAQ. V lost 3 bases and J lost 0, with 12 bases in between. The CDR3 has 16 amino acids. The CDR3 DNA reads TGTGCCAGCAGCTTTGGTCTAGCTACCTCTGGAAACACCATATATTTT. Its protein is CASSFGLATSGNTIYF. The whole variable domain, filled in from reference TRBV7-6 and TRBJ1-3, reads GAGVSQSPRYKVTKRGQDVALRCDPISGHVSLYWYRQALGQGPEFLTYFNYEAQQDKSGLPNDRFSAERPEGSISTLTIQRTEQRDSAMYRCASSFGLATSGNTIYFGEGSWLTVV.

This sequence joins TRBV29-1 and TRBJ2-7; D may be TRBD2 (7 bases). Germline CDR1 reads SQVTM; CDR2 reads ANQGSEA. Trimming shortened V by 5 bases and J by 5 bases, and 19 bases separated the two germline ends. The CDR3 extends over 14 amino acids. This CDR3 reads CSVYPGGLGDEQYF. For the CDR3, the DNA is TGCAGCGTTTACCCGGGGGGCCTGGGGGACGAGCAGTACTTC.

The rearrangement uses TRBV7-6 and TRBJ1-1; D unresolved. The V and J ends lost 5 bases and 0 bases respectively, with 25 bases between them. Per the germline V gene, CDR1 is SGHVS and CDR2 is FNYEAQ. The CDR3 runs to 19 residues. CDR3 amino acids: CASSLLGVPEGGMNTEAFF. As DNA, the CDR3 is TGTGCCAGCAGCCTTCTGGGCGTACCCGAGGGAGGTATGAACACTGAAGCTTTCTTT.

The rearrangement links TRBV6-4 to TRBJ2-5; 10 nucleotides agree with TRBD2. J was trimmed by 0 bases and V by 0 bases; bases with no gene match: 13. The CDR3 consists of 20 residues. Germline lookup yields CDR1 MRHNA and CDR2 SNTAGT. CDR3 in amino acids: CASSDSLLAGVFLDQETQYF. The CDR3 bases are TGTGCCAGCAGTGACTCGCTTCTAGCGGGAGTCTTCTTGGACCAAGAGACCCAGTACTTC.